This is a list of T cell receptor beta chains from one sample in a study of spatial heterogeneity in lung cancer. MiXCR, run by TCRdb on the 5' RACE reads, gives a single entry per CDR3 protein. The profile shows about 24,000 distinct CDR3 sequences, under 4% of them singletons. Sample: PBMCs, taken at surgery. The receptors here all came from a female donor with early-stage non-small cell lung cancer. CDR3s include the opening cysteine and the closing phenylalanine or tryptophan. The D gene is left open where the match is weak. Part of the rows lack a size; the others show once, few, many or a class for expanded clones.

D: .
V: TRBV7-8
J: TRBJ2-2
size: many
DNA: TGTGCCAGCAGCTTAGGAGGTGCGGACACCGGGGAGCTGTTTTTT
CDR3: CASSLGGADTGELFF

D: TRBD2
V: TRBV20-1
J: TRBJ2-5
size: many
DNA: TGCAGTGCTAGAGGATATAGCGGGAGGGAGTTGGTAGAGACCCAGTACTTC
CDR3: CSARGYSGRELVETQYF

D: .
V: TRBV2
J: TRBJ2-7
size: many
DNA: TGTGCCAGCACGAGCGGCTACGAGCAGTACTTC
CDR3: CASTSGYEQYF

D: TRBD2
V: TRBV27
J: TRBJ2-3
size: many
DNA: TGTGCCAGCAGCCTAACTAGCGGGCGCCCAGATACGCAGTATTTT
CDR3: CASSLTSGRPDTQYF

D: TRBD2
V: TRBV12-3/TRBV12-4
J: TRBJ2-7
size: many
DNA: TGTGCCAGCAGTTTTAGCCGGAGTTTTTTGGGGACTAGCGGCCAAAGCTCCTACGAGCAGTACTTC
CDR3: CASSFSRSFLGTSGQSSYEQYF

D: .
V: TRBV11-2
J: TRBJ2-5
size: .
DNA: TGTGCCAGCAGCTTAAAACAGGGCCCCGGGGCCCAGTACTTC
CDR3: CASSLKQGPGAQYF

D: .
V: TRBV27
J: TRBJ2-7
size: many
DNA: TGTGCCAGCAGTTTTAGACAGCACTACGAGCAGTACTTC
CDR3: CASSFRQHYEQYF

D: TRBD1
V: TRBV12-3/TRBV12-4
J: TRBJ1-5
size: many
DNA: TGTGCCAGCAGTTTGACAGGGGGCGATCAGCCCCAGCATTTT
CDR3: CASSLTGGDQPQHF

D: TRBD1
V: TRBV6-5
J: TRBJ2-5
size: .
DNA: TGTGCCAGCAGATCGGACAGGGAGGTTCAAGAGACCCAGTACTTC
CDR3: CASRSDREVQETQYF

D: .
V: TRBV20-1
J: TRBJ1-4
size: many
DNA: TGCAGTGCTAGCCCGCACATTCGGGCAACTAATGAAAAACTGTTTTTT
CDR3: CSASPHIRATNEKLFF

D: TRBD1
V: TRBV10-2
J: TRBJ2-7
size: many
DNA: TGCGCCAGCTGGGCCGGGACAGCGGAGCGGGAGCAGTACTTC
CDR3: CASWAGTAEREQYF

D: TRBD2
V: TRBV20-1
J: TRBJ2-5
size: few
DNA: TGCAGTGCTACAAGGACTAGCGGAGAGACCCAGTACTTC
CDR3: CSATRTSGETQYF

D: TRBD2
V: TRBV4-1
J: TRBJ2-7
size: many
DNA: TGCGCCAGCAGCCAGTTTACTAGCGTCGGGAACTACGAGCAGTACTTC
CDR3: CASSQFTSVGNYEQYF

D: .
V: TRBV2
J: TRBJ2-5
size: many
DNA: TGTGCCAGCAGCCCAGGGGGGCAAGAGACCCAGTACTTC
CDR3: CASSPGGQETQYF

D: TRBD2
V: TRBV3-1
J: TRBJ2-1
size: many
DNA: TGTGCCAGCAGACAAAGAAGCGGGAGGTCCTACAATGAGCAGTTCTTC
CDR3: CASRQRSGRSYNEQFF

D: TRBD1
V: TRBV6-5
J: TRBJ1-2
size: many
DNA: TGTGCCAGCAGTTACTCTAAGACAGGGAACTATGGCTACACCTTC
CDR3: CASSYSKTGNYGYTF

D: .
V: TRBV27
J: TRBJ1-6
size: many
DNA: TGTGCCAGCAGTTTTGGTTTTCTGGAACAGCCGGACGGTTATTCACCCCTCCACTTT
CDR3: CASSFGFLEQPDGYSPLHF